This TCR beta chain was retrieved from a study of blood T cell repertoires in COVID-19. Sequencing used immunoSEQ multiplex PCR; TCRdb keeps in-frame clones, though not all of them. Of roughly 310,000 clones listed, 85% to 90% were seen once; the top ten hold approximately 2.9%. Enrollment of patients from Seattle took place during active infection, with longitudinal follow-up. The CDR3 loop spans 14 amino acids. Trimming left V 6 bases short and J 5 bases short, with 13 bases between. The germline V gene has CDR1 MNHEY and CDR2 SMNVEV (reference sequence). Sequencing used peripheral blood. This chain links TRBV27 with TRBJ1-4, with D hard to call. This receptor was identified in a woman in her 30s with COVID-19, enrolled during active disease. CDR3 protein: CASSFGSSNEKLFF. The CDR3 nucleotides are TGTGCCAGCAGCTTCGGGTCCTCAAATGAAAAACTGTTTTTT.